This T cell receptor (beta chain) was identified during a study of T cells in Graves' hyperthyroidism and ophthalmopathy. The overall study: Before treatment of any kind, peripheral blood was taken at initial diagnosis.

At least ten counts were recorded for this clonotype. TCR beta CDR3 regions were amplified from RNA. In the first-round RT-PCR of the TCR CDR3, the HTBI primer set was used. TCRdb independently ran MiXCR on the multiplex PCR reads; one entry per CDR3 protein. The sample includes a few hundred thousand distinct CDR3 sequences, 16% of them seen just once. This CDR3 is built from 13 residues. Germline CDR1 reads DFQATT; CDR2 reads SNEGSKA (reference sequence). V was trimmed by 2 bases and J by 4 bases, leaving 9 bases between them. The J gene is TRBJ1-5, the V gene TRBV20-1; D is possibly TRBD1 (5 bases). Specimen: blood. This TCR was sampled from a woman aged 40 to 49 with Graves' ophthalmopathy. The CDR3 is CSARRDLNQPQHF. The CDR3 DNA reads as TGCAGTGCTAGAAGGGACTTAAATCAGCCCCAGCATTTT.